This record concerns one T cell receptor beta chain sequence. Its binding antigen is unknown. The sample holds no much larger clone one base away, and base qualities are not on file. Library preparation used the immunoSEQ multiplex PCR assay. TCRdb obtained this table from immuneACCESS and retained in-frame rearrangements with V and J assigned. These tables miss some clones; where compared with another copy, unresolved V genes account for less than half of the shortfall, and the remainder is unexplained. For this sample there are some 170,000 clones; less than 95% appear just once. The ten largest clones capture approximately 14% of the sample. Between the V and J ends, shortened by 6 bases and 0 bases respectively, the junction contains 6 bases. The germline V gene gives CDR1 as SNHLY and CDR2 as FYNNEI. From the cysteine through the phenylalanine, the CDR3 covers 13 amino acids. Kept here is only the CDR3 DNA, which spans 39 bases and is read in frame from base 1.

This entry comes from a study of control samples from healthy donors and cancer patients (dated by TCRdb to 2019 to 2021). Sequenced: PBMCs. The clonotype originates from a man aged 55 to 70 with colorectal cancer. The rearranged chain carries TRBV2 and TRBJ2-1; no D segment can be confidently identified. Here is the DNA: TGTGCCAGCAGGTCGAGCTCCTACAATGAGCAGTTCTTC. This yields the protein CASRSSSYNEQFF.